A selection of T cell receptor beta chains follows, all from one sample in a study of regulatory T cells in long-lasting Graves disease. Each CDR3 protein gets one entry after TCRdb re-called the multiplex PCR reads with MiXCR. The sample includes under 450,000 distinct CDR3 sequences, 20% to 30% seen only once; the top ten take about 26%. This sample comprised peripheral blood mononuclear cells (PBMCs), obtained when the disease was refractory, from a patient treated with antithyroid drugs. These receptors came from a female donor with Graves disease. The CDR3 runs from the conserved cysteine through the conserved F or W. Fields, in order: V gene, J gene, CDR3 protein.

TRBV20-1	TRBJ2-7	CSAREIGVELYEQYF
TRBV29-1	TRBJ2-6	CSVSLSVGANVLTF
TRBV4-1	TRBJ2-5	CASSQEYGTQYF
TRBV5-5	TRBJ1-2	CASSPFPGYGYTF
TRBV28	TRBJ1-1	CASSPTLNTEAFF
TRBV28	TRBJ1-2	CASRLNYGYTF
TRBV20-1	TRBJ2-7	CSARSPGLAGAYEQYF
TRBV20-1	TRBJ2-5	CSARNVQETQYF
TRBV27	TRBJ1-4	CASSLLGETNEKLFF
TRBV12-3/TRBV12-4	TRBJ2-5	CASSLDLRAQYF
TRBV15	TRBJ1-4	CATSRQPGQGEEKLFF
TRBV27	TRBJ1-4	CASSLGRYEEKLFF
TRBV29-1	TRBJ1-2	CSVTDRVNDDYTF
TRBV27	TRBJ1-5	CASSLRGQGNQPQHF
TRBV6-1	TRBJ2-2	CASSEPSGLYTGELFF
TRBV6-2/TRBV6-3	TRBJ2-7	CASSVGRSYEQYF
TRBV24-1	TRBJ1-1	CATSAGSQAFF
TRBV28	TRBJ1-5	CASSFREPQHF
TRBV30	TRBJ2-5	CAWSRLAGVGETQYF
TRBV11-2	TRBJ1-3	CASSLGLVVAGNTIYF
TRBV20-1	TRBJ1-1	CSASTGTTEAFF
TRBV2	TRBJ1-5	CASRPDRVNQPQHF
TRBV6-2/TRBV6-3	TRBJ1-1	CASSRPRQGGWATEAFF
TRBV2	TRBJ2-1	CASSSGGAGESENEQFF
TRBV27	TRBJ1-5	CASSLSGRNQPQHF
TRBV11-2	TRBJ2-2	CASSLASGIAGELFF
TRBV7-9	TRBJ2-7	CASSLNWEAGEQYF
TRBV6-5	TRBJ1-5	CASSLQGPQPQHF
TRBV20-1	TRBJ1-2	CSARTGTGRGGYTF
TRBV9	TRBJ2-7	CASSAPGRLYEQYF
TRBV12-3/TRBV12-4	TRBJ1-2	CASSHNRQGAAGYTF
TRBV6-1	TRBJ1-2	CASSEASGGYGYTF
TRBV28	TRBJ1-4	CASMAGTYEKLFF
TRBV28	TRBJ2-7	CASRRLTGAYEQYF
TRBV7-2	TRBJ2-7	CASSLGIQGTEQYF
TRBV19	TRBJ1-1	CASSIGGGRRTEAFF
TRBV19	TRBJ2-1	CASRLGGRPYNEQFF
TRBV24-1	TRBJ2-5	CATSVPGLETQYF
TRBV5-1	TRBJ1-5	CASSASGIGGDQPQHF
TRBV27	TRBJ1-2	CASSLSNPPYGYTF
TRBV28	TRBJ1-5	CASSPGPSWPQHF
TRBV28	TRBJ1-6	CAGRDQGLNSPLHF
TRBV19	TRBJ1-2	CASSAQGAGMYGYTF